The 24 T cell receptor beta chains below were found in one sample sequenced in a study of blood T cell repertoires in COVID-19. Generated by immunoSEQ multiplex PCR, the TCRdb table keeps only in-frame clones and is missing some. The table includes approximately 150,000 clones, around 81% detected once. Sequencing was done on a sample of peripheral blood. These receptors were obtained from a man between 65 and 85 years old with active or convalescent COVID-19.

The rearrangement joins TRBV25-1 to TRBJ1-1; 9 positions match TRBD1. Germline V CDR1 and CDR2: MGHDK, SYGVNS. J lost 6 bases, V lost 5 bases, and 10 bases had no gene match. The CDR3 contains 15 residues. The CDR3 DNA follows: TGTGCCAGCAGTCCGCTGGACAGGGGCTCCTCTGAAGCTTTCTTT. Translating gives CASSPLDRGSSEAFF.

The V call is TRBV29-1, the J call TRBJ2-4, with TRBD2 identical over 11 bases. The J segment lost 7 bases and the V segment lost 5 bases, leaving 10 bases of the junction unmatched. Germline V lookup: CDR1 SQVTM, CDR2 ANQGSEA. The CDR3 sequence is 15 residues long. CDR3 DNA sequence: TGCAGCGTTACGCTAGCGGGAGGACCCGCGAACATTCAGTACTTC. It translates to CSVTLAGGPANIQYF.

This clone turned up a few times. The V and J genes are TRBV10-3 and TRBJ1-5; D gene uncertain. Germline V gives CDR1 ENHRY, CDR2 SYGVKD. With 4 bases removed from V and 5 bases from J, the gap between germline ends came to 9 bases. This CDR3 has 13 amino acids. The CDR3 loop reads CAISGAEYQPQHF. CDR3 nucleotides: TGTGCCATCAGTGGCGCCGAGTATCAGCCCCAGCATTTT.

The chain combines TRBV15 with TRBJ1-2; 7 bases match TRBD1. From germline, CDR1 is LNHNV and CDR2 YYDKDF (reference sequence). J gave up 7 bases and V 1 base, and 6 bases lay outside the gene matches. CDR3 length equals 14 residues. CDR3 sequence (DNA): TGTGCCACCAGCAGAGGGGACAGTCTTAGTGGCTACACCTTC. This encodes CATSRGDSLSGYTF.

The chain employs TRBV7-9 and TRBJ2-1, with TRBD2 matching 11 bases. The CDR3 loop spans 16 amino acids. The trim removed 3 bases at V and 9 bases at J, leaving 10 bases unmatched. Per the germline V gene, CDR1 is SEHNR and CDR2 is FQNEAQ (reference sequence). The CDR3, as DNA: TGTGCCAGCAGCTTTCCTAGCGGGAGGCCCTCGGGTGAGCAGTTCTTC. Encoded protein: CASSFPSGRPSGEQFF.

This clone was detected only a few times. This sequence joins TRBV28 and TRBJ1-6, with a possible D match to TRBD1 (5 bases). The germline V gene encodes CDR1 MDHEN and CDR2 SYDVKM. This CDR3 is 14 amino acids long. Trimming stripped 3 bases from V and 7 bases from J, with 10 bases between. CDR3 coding DNA: TGTGCCAGCAGTTTGAGACAGTTCAATTCACCCCTCCACTTT. As protein: CASSLRQFNSPLHF.

The chain has TRBV11-3 and TRBJ2-5; no reliable D call. The CDR3 contains 14 residues. The germline V gene has CDR1 SGHNT and CDR2 YENEEA. V was trimmed by 1 base and J by 0 bases, leaving 6 bases between them. The CDR3 DNA follows: TGTGCCAGCAGCTTAGGAACAGACCAAGAGACCCAGTACTTC. Translating it yields CASSLGTDQETQYF.

The genes are TRBV9 and TRBJ2-1; TRBD2 aligns across 7 bases. Trimming cost V 4 bases and J 1 base; bases outside gene matches: 5. Germline V gene data show CDR1 as SGDLS and CDR2 as YYNGEE. CDR3 length: 15 residues. This chain's CDR3 is CASSLTSDSYNEQFF. DNA for the CDR3: TGTGCCAGCAGCTTAACTAGCGATTCCTACAATGAGCAGTTCTTC.

This clone was detected only a few times. This chain uses TRBV4-1 with TRBJ1-5, with D tentatively TRBD1 (6 bases). V was pared by 0 bases and J by 7 bases, with 16 bases between. In germline, CDR1 is MGHRA, CDR2 YSYEKL. This CDR3 has 16 amino acids. CDR3 in amino acids: CASSQEGHNTEQPQHF. As DNA, the CDR3 is TGCGCCAGCAGCCAAGAGGGACACAACACGGAGCAGCCCCAGCATTTT.

This chain's CDR3 is CASSFLGAGETQYF. The CDR3 bases are TGTGCCAGCAGTTTCTTGGGTGCCGGGGAGACCCAGTACTTC. The chain joins TRBV28 to TRBJ2-5; D call uncertain. CDR1 is MDHEN and CDR2 is SYDVKM in the germline V gene. V lost 3 bases, J lost 5 bases, and 13 bases lay in between. CDR3 length: 14 amino acids.

The chain links TRBV11-2 to TRBJ1-1; TRBD1 matches 7 bases. The CDR3 runs 12 residues. V trimming: 1 base; J trimming: 8 bases; junction bases outside the gene matches: 1. Germline-derived CDR1 and CDR2 are SGHAT and FQNNGV. The CDR3 sequence is CASSLATGEAFF. CDR3 coding DNA: TGTGCCAGCAGCTTAGCGACAGGGGAAGCTTTCTTT. Looking up the rest from reference TRBV11-2 and TRBJ1-1 gives the full variable domain: EAGVAQSPRYKIIEKRQSVAFWCNPISGHATLYWYQQILGQGPKLLIQFQNNGVVDDSQLPKDRFSAERLKGVDSTLKIQPAKLEDSAVYLCASSLATGEAFFGQGTRLTVV.

This chain uses TRBV5-1 with TRBJ1-4; D gene unclear. CDR1 and CDR2 from the germline V gene are SGHRS and YFSETQ. The CDR3 extends over 13 amino acids. Trimming cost V 1 base and J 7 bases, with 8 bases left between them. The chain's CDR3 is CASSLPGSEKLFF. DNA of the CDR3: TGCGCCAGCAGCTTGCCGGGGAGTGAAAAACTGTTTTTT.

This clone has only a few counts. The gene calls are TRBV6-2 or TRBV6-3 and TRBJ1-4; D is possibly TRBD1 (5 bases). The CDR3 totals 13 residues. Trimming cost V 5 bases and J 8 bases, with 12 bases left between them. CDR1 is MNHEY and CDR2 is SVGEGT in the germline V gene. CDR3 amino acids: CASSRQRGEKLFF. CDR3 DNA: TGTGCCAGCAGTCGACAGCGCGGAGAAAAACTGTTTTTT.

This clone appeared a single time. This chain uses TRBV19 with TRBJ2-3; 9 nucleotides match TRBD2. The ends lost 3 bases at V and 0 bases at J; junction bases unmatched: 16. The CDR3 spans 20 residues. Germline loops: CDR1 LNHDA, CDR2 SQIVND (reference sequence). The CDR3 sequence is CASSMGWGLAGPPSTDTQYF. The CDR3 bases are TGTGCCAGTAGTATGGGTTGGGGGCTAGCGGGACCCCCTAGCACAGATACGCAGTATTTT.

This clone was recorded only once. The genes are TRBV6-5 and TRBJ2-5, with 9 bases aligning to TRBD1. Germline values: CDR1 MNHEY, CDR2 SVGAGI. The CDR3 runs to 15 residues. The ends lost 7 bases at V and 4 bases at J; junction bases unmatched: 10. The CDR3 spells CASTTWGQGAETQYF. CDR3 sequence (DNA): TGTGCCAGCACCACCTGGGGACAGGGAGCAGAGACCCAGTACTTC.

The rearrangement joins TRBV5-4 to TRBJ2-5; the match to TRBD2 covers 8 bases. Germline trimming cut 0 bases from V and 7 bases from J; bases unmatched to any gene: 8. This CDR3 spans 15 amino acids. Germline CDR1 and CDR2: SGHNT and YYREEE (reference sequence). CDR3 DNA sequence: TGTGCCAGCAGCTTGGCCGGGACTAGGGTTGGGACCCAGTACTTC. This encodes CASSLAGTRVGTQYF.

The rearrangement uses TRBV11-2 and TRBJ2-7, with TRBD2 matching 13 bases. J lost 2 bases, V lost 1 base, and 2 bases had no gene match. The CDR3 totals 16 residues. Germline values: CDR1 SGHAT, CDR2 FQNNGV. The CDR3 sequence is CASSLGTSGRPYEQYF. The CDR3 coding sequence is TGTGCCAGCAGCTTAGGGACTAGCGGGAGACCCTACGAGCAGTACTTC.

The chain has TRBV7-8 and TRBJ2-2; 12 bases are a match to TRBD2. The V gene end was trimmed by 0 bases and the J gene end by 7 bases; junction bases not matched to a gene: 6. The CDR3 totals 17 residues. The germline CDR1 and CDR2 sequences are SGHVS and FQNEAQ. Here the CDR3 DNA reads TGTGCCAGCAGCTTAGCCCGACTAGCGGGAGCAGTCGGGGAGCTGTTTTTT. This translates into CASSLARLAGAVGELFF.

The chain couples TRBV19 to TRBJ2-7, with 7 bases fitting TRBD1. V dropped 8 bases and J dropped 2; count of bases not matched to a gene: 6. Germline V gene lookup returns CDR1 LNHDA and CDR2 SQIVND (reference sequence). The CDR3 is made up of 13 amino acids. CDR3 DNA: TGTGCCAGTGCCTCCGGGACAGCCTACGAGCAGTACTTC. This codes for CASASGTAYEQYF.

The rearrangement joins TRBV5-1 to TRBJ2-3; 8 positions agree with TRBD1. The CDR3 totals 15 residues. The V gene end was trimmed by 0 bases and the J gene end by 3 bases; junction bases not matched to a gene: 3. CDR1 SGHRS and CDR2 YFSETQ come from the germline V gene. The CDR3 reads CASSLGGQGTDTQYF. The CDR3 DNA reads TGCGCCAGCAGCTTGGGAGGACAGGGTACAGATACGCAGTATTTT.

The J gene is TRBJ2-3, the V gene TRBV5-4; tentative D call: TRBD2 (5 bases). Germline V lookup: CDR1 SGHNT, CDR2 YYREEE (reference sequence). The V and J ends lost 4 bases and 2 bases respectively, with 14 bases between them. The CDR3 covers 15 residues. Here the CDR3 reads CASSGWVGDTDTQYF. The CDR3 DNA follows: TGTGCCAGCAGCGGCTGGGTGGGAGACACAGATACGCAGTATTTT.

This rearrangement joins TRBV10-2 to TRBJ1-1; perhaps TRBD1 as D (5 bases). Germline CDR1 reads WSHSY; CDR2 reads SAAADI. Trimming took off 3 bases at V and 5 bases at J, with 10 bases between the two ends. CDR3 length: 13 amino acids. CDR3 residues: CASSDPDRTEAFF. In DNA form, the CDR3 reads TGCGCCAGCAGTGATCCCGACAGAACTGAAGCTTTCTTT.

This clone was seen a few times. CDR3 coding DNA: TGTGCCAGCAGCCCAGAAAGCGGCAGGGGAAATTCACCCCTCCACTTT. As protein: CASSPESGRGNSPLHF. This chain uses TRBV7-8 with TRBJ1-6; D is perhaps TRBD1 (6 bases). This CDR3 spans 16 amino acids. CDR1 and CDR2 from the germline V gene are SGHVS and FQNEAQ. Trimming cost V 5 bases and J 7 bases, with 18 bases left between them.

The J gene is TRBJ1-1, the V gene TRBV6-2 or TRBV6-3, with TRBD1 as a possible D gene (6 bases). The CDR3 loop spans 16 amino acids. Germline V gene data show CDR1 as MNHEY and CDR2 as SVGEGT. V was trimmed by 5 bases and J by 3 bases, leaving 19 bases between them. This CDR3 is CASSPANRVGDTEAFF. The CDR3 bases are TGTGCCAGCAGTCCGGCAAACAGGGTCGGGGACACTGAAGCTTTCTTT.